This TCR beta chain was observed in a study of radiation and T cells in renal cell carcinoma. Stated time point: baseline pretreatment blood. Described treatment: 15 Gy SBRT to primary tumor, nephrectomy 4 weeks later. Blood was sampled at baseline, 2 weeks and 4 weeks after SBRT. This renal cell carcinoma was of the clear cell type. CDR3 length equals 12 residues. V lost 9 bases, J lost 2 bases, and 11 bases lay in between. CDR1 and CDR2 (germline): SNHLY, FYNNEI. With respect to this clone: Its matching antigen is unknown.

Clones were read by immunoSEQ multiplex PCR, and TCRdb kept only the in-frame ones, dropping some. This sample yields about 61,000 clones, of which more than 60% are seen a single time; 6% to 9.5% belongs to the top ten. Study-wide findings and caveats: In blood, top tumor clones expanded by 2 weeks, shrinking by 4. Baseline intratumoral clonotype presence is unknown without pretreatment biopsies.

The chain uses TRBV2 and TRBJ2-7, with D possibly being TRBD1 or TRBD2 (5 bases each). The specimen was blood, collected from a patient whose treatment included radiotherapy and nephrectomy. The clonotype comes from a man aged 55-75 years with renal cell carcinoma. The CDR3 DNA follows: TGTGCCAGAAGGGACCAGACCTACGAGCAGTACTTC. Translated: CARRDQTYEQYF.